This T cell receptor (beta chain) was observed in a study of blood T cells in healthy people across ages. Broader study findings: Unsorted PBMCs ruled out conclusive naive versus antigen-experienced comparison.

A second about 6 to 12 cycle PCR used barcoded and J-beta primers. TCRdb recomputed calls from the 5' RACE reads with MiXCR, one row per CDR3 protein. In the table there are some 900,000 distinct CDR3 sequences, around 30% of which are singletons. This clonotype was seen a handful of times. Its antigen is unknown. The V gene end was trimmed by 4 bases and the J gene end by 4 bases; junction bases not matched to a gene: 11. Germline values: CDR1 MDHEN, CDR2 SYDVKM. CDR3 length: 17 residues. This chain links TRBV28 with TRBJ2-3; TRBD2 matches 10 bases. The TCR originated in a woman over 75 in good health. Sequencing was carried out using blood. CDR3 amino acids: CASSSVHSGGKADTQYF. The DNA for the CDR3 is TGTGCCAGCAGTTCCGTACATAGCGGGGGGAAGGCAGATACGCAGTATTTT.